A single sample gave rise to the 23 T cell receptor beta chains below, sequenced in a study of CD8+ T cells in alopecia areata. Following RNA extraction, reverse transcription yielded cDNA that acted as the sequencing template. The method was immunoSEQ multiplex PCR; TCRdb's version includes in-frame clones alone and lacks a portion of them. This table holds roughly 200,000 clones, roughly 63% found once. Sequenced here: CD4+ T cells sorted from blood, sampled at week 0. The receptors derive from a human donor with alopecia areata.

CDR3 sequence (DNA): TGTGCCAGCAGTAGCAAGACCCAGGTCTACGAGCAGTACTTC. Amino acid sequence: CASSSKTQVYEQYF. The gene calls are TRBV6-1 and TRBJ2-7; D gene ambiguous. CDR1 MNHNS and CDR2 SASEGT come from the germline V gene. The CDR3 loop spans 14 amino acids. V dropped 5 bases and J dropped 3 bases, with 14 bases sitting between them.

The V gene is TRBV7-2, the J gene TRBJ1-4; the match to TRBD1 covers 8 bases. Germline CDR1 SGHTA, CDR2 FQGNSA. The CDR3 runs 14 residues. J lost 8 bases, V lost 3 bases, and 5 bases had no gene match. DNA of the CDR3: TGTGCCAGCAGCTTCCAGGGGGCGGGAGAAAAACTGTTTTTT. This codes for CASSFQGAGEKLFF.

This clone was detected only once. The V and J genes are TRBV4-3 and TRBJ1-4; D is uncertain. The CDR3 loop spans 15 amino acids. Germline assignment: CDR1 LGHNA and CDR2 YSLEER. V was clipped by 0 bases and J by 4 bases, with 9 bases between them. The CDR3 is CASSQEIGYNEKLFF. CDR3 in DNA: TGCGCCAGCAGCCAAGAAATCGGCTATAATGAAAAACTGTTTTTT.

The sample holds a few counts of this clone. CDR3 in amino acids: CAWTSPYNEQFF. In DNA, the CDR3 is TGTGCCTGGACATCCCCCTACAATGAGCAGTTCTTC. The chain has TRBV30 and TRBJ2-1, with D unresolved. The V gene's germline CDR1 is GTSNPN and CDR2 SVGIG (reference sequence). V lost 4 bases, J lost 2 bases, and 6 bases lay in between. The CDR3 consists of 12 residues.

V usage is TRBV6-6 and J usage is TRBJ1-2; D remains unclear. Germline lookup yields CDR1 MNHNY and CDR2 SVGAGI (reference sequence). The CDR3 totals 13 residues. Trimming stripped 8 bases from V and 4 bases from J, with 14 bases between. For the CDR3, the DNA is TGTGCCAGCTATGTAGAGGGCCTCTATGGCTACACCTTC. As protein: CASYVEGLYGYTF.

CDR3 sequence (DNA): TGCGCCAGCAGCCAGGGTGGAGCCTACGAGCAGTACTTC. Translation: CASSQGGAYEQYF. This sequence joins TRBV4-3 and TRBJ2-7; D not certain. This CDR3 is built from 13 residues. Germline values: CDR1 LGHNA, CDR2 YSLEER. The germline V and J ends were trimmed by 3 bases and 2 bases, with 8 bases remaining between them.

This clone was seen a few times. The V and J genes are TRBV29-1 and TRBJ1-6, with D tentatively TRBD1 (5 bases). There are 11 residues in the CDR3. Trimming left V 7 bases short and J 14 bases short, with 15 bases between. Per germline, CDR1 SQVTM and CDR2 ANQGSEA. The CDR3 region has the DNA TGCAGCGCCGAAGGAGGAGGGGCCCTCCACTTT. As protein: CSAEGGGALHF.

This clone was recorded a few times. The same CDR3 also results from other DNA sequences found in this sample. This sequence joins TRBV2 and TRBJ2-5; D is unclear. Germline V gene sequence: CDR1 SNHLY, CDR2 FYNNEI. This CDR3 is 11 amino acids long. V gave up 2 bases and J gave up 5 bases, with 3 bases separating them. In DNA, the CDR3 is TGTGCCAGCAGTGAAAGGGAGACCCAGTACTTC. Its translation is CASSERETQYF.

V usage is TRBV19 and J usage is TRBJ2-7, with 9 bases aligning to TRBD1. Germline V gene lookup returns CDR1 LNHDA and CDR2 SQIVND (reference sequence). Germline trimming cut 7 bases from V and 3 bases from J; bases unmatched to any gene: 7. The CDR3 is 14 amino acids. DNA of the CDR3: TGTGCCAGTAATCCGGGACAGGGCTTCTACGAGCAGTACTTC. Translated, it gives CASNPGQGFYEQYF.

The table lists this clone with a count of one. This rearrangement joins TRBV25-1 to TRBJ2-3; the D is unclear. The CDR3 has 15 residues. Germline loops: CDR1 MGHDK, CDR2 SYGVNS. Deletions cut 2 bases from V and 0 bases from J, with 9 bases between. The CDR3 sequence is CASSEGTFSTDTQYF. Written as DNA, the CDR3 is TGTGCCAGCAGTGAAGGCACTTTCAGCACAGATACGCAGTATTTT.

This clone was found a few times. A read error may account for a junction end that differs from germline. This chain connects TRBV10-3 to TRBJ2-7; D possibly corresponds to TRBD1 (6 bases). CDR1 is ENHRY, CDR2 SYGVKD, per germline. The CDR3 has 14 residues. CDR3 protein: CASSDRWSSYEQYF. CDR3 bases: TGTGCCAGCAGTGACAGGTGGAGCTCCTACGAGCAGTACTTC.

The chain has TRBV29-1 and TRBJ2-5; the D call may be TRBD1 or TRBD2 (5 bases each). Trimming removed 4 bases at V and 4 bases at J, with 13 bases between. The germline V gene encodes CDR1 SQVTM and CDR2 ANQGSEA. This CDR3 is 13 amino acids long. The CDR3 DNA sequence: TGCAGCGTTGTCTCCGGGGCAGCAGAGACCCAGTACTTC. Encoded protein: CSVVSGAAETQYF.

This clone came up a few times. The chain joins TRBV4-1 to TRBJ2-3; perhaps TRBD2 as D (7 bases). This CDR3 has 14 residues. V was shortened by 4 bases and J by 3 bases, with 11 bases between the two germline ends. Germline loops: CDR1 MGHRA, CDR2 YSYEKL. The CDR3, as DNA: TGCGCCAGCAGCCCGGGGGGCCTGACAGATACGCAGTATTTT. This sequence encodes CASSPGGLTDTQYF.

The chain links TRBV27 to TRBJ1-2; D is uncertain. The CDR3 is made up of 13 amino acids. Germline values: CDR1 MNHEY, CDR2 SMNVEV (reference sequence). V lost 3 bases and J 3 bases, leaving 8 bases between the germline ends. Written as DNA, the CDR3 is TGTGCCAGCAGTTTTGGGAGGGACTATGGCTACACCTTC. Residues: CASSFGRDYGYTF.

The V and J genes are TRBV28 and TRBJ1-2; D is perhaps TRBD1 (5 bases). V lost 6 bases and J 3 bases, leaving 14 bases between the germline ends. This CDR3 region has 14 residues. The germline CDR1 and CDR2 sequences are MDHEN and SYDVKM. CDR3 amino acids: CASSLRGGDYGYTF. In nucleotides, the CDR3 is TGTGCCAGCAGCCTCCGGGGAGGGGACTATGGCTACACCTTC.

J is TRBJ2-1 and V is TRBV9; D gene unclear. The CDR3 length is 18 residues. In germline, CDR1 is SGDLS, CDR2 YYNGEE. V shed 0 bases and J shed 4 bases, with 20 bases lying between them. CDR3 amino acids: CASSVAAQRLSTYNEQFF. The DNA for the CDR3 is TGTGCCAGCAGCGTAGCAGCCCAGAGGCTTTCCACATACAATGAGCAGTTCTTC.

The V call is TRBV29-1, the J call TRBJ2-7; the D gene is possibly TRBD1 (6 bases). Germline values: CDR1 SQVTM, CDR2 ANQGSEA. V gave up 7 bases and J gave up 3 bases, with 19 bases separating them. CDR3 length: 14 residues. The CDR3 DNA reads as TGCAGCGCCGTTCCAGGACAGAAGAGCTACGAGCAGTACTTC. Its protein is CSAVPGQKSYEQYF.

Concerning this clone itself: Other DNA sequences of this sample code for an identical CDR3. This chain links TRBV29-1 with TRBJ1-5; TRBD1 aligns across 9 bases. The junction had 10 bases not matched to a gene; V was cut back by 6 bases and J by 7 bases. This CDR3 comprises 14 residues. Germline V gene sequence: CDR1 SQVTM, CDR2 ANQGSEA. The CDR3 nucleotides are TGCAGCGTCGGTGAGACAGGGGGACGACAGCCCCAGCATTTT. Translated, it gives CSVGETGGRQPQHF.

This clone showed up just a few times. The V gene is TRBV2, the J gene TRBJ2-1; tentatively, D is TRBD2 (7 bases). CDR3 length: 15 amino acids. V lost 5 bases and J 6 bases, leaving 17 bases between the germline ends. Germline V CDR1 and CDR2: SNHLY, FYNNEI. This CDR3 is CASSQGRGGSNEQFF. CDR3 DNA: TGTGCCAGCAGTCAGGGAAGGGGGGGTAGCAATGAGCAGTTCTTC.

Only a few counts were recorded for this clone. The DNA for the CDR3 is TGTGCCTGGAGTGGCCCCGGGACAGGTTTGAACACTGAAGCTTTCTTT. Protein: CAWSGPGTGLNTEAFF. The genes are TRBV30 and TRBJ1-1; 8 nucleotides match TRBD1. Germline V gives CDR1 GTSNPN, CDR2 SVGIG (reference sequence). The CDR3 extends over 16 amino acids. Trimming at V came to 1 base and at J to 0 bases, leaving 7 bases not matched to a gene.

The chain couples TRBV29-1 to TRBJ1-2; D uncertain. The CDR3 covers 11 residues. V lost 0 bases and J lost 9, with 8 bases in between. CDR1 and CDR2 (germline): SQVTM, ANQGSEA. This chain's CDR3 is CSVEDRERYTF. The CDR3 DNA is TGCAGCGTTGAAGACCGTGAGCGCTACACCTTC. The full variable domain, rest sourced from reference TRBV29-1 and TRBJ1-2, is SAVISQKPSRDICQRGTSLTIQCQVDSQVTMMFWYRQQPGQSLTLIATANQGSEATYESGFVIDKFPISRPNLTFSTLTVSNMSPEDSSIYLCSVEDRERYTFGSGTRLTVV.

The genes are TRBV29-1 and TRBJ2-7; D is undetermined. Per germline, CDR1 SQVTM and CDR2 ANQGSEA. V shed 5 bases and J shed 2 bases, with 10 bases lying between them. The CDR3 runs 12 residues. DNA for the CDR3: TGCAGCGTTAAGGACCGTCCCTACGAGCAGTACTTC. Translating it yields CSVKDRPYEQYF.

This clone was counted between two and nine times. This chain uses TRBV29-1 with TRBJ1-2, with D maybe TRBD1 (6 bases). This CDR3 is built from 12 residues. V gave up 4 bases and J gave up 8 bases, with 14 bases separating them. Germline V gene lookup returns CDR1 SQVTM and CDR2 ANQGSEA. CDR3 loop: CSVVGGANGYTF. Here the CDR3 DNA reads TGCAGCGTTGTGGGGGGCGCGAACGGCTACACCTTC.